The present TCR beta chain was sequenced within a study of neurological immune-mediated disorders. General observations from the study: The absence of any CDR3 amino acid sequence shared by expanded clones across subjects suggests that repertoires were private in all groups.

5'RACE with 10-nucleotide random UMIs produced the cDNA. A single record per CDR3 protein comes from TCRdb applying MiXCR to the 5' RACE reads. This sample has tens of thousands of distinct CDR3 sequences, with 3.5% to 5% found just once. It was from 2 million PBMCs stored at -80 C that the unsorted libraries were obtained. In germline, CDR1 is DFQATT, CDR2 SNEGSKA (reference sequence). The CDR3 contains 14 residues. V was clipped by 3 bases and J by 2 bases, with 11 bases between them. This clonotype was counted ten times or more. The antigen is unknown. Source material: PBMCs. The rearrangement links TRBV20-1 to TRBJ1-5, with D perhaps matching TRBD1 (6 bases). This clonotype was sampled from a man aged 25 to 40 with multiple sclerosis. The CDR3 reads CSASRGGGNQPQHF. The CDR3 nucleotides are TGCAGTGCTAGTCGTGGGGGCGGCAATCAGCCCCAGCATTTT.